The source of this T cell receptor beta chain is a study of CD8 T cells in Susac syndrome. RNA, at roughly 0.5 to 1 ug, was reverse transcribed with random hexamers. TCRdb itself ran the immunoSEQ multiplex PCR reads through MiXCR, one entry per CDR3 protein. The sample records under 550,000 distinct CDR3 sequences, 85% being singletons. This clonotype was sampled from a human donor with multiple sclerosis. Sequenced material: CD8+ T cells from PBMCs.

CDR3 sequence reads: CASSQSLGADGYTF. As DNA, the CDR3 is TGCGCCAGCAGCCAATCCCTCGGCGCAGATGGCTACACCTTC. The chain uses TRBV4-1 and TRBJ1-2; the D is unclear. The length of the CDR3 is 14 residues. The V end lost 2 bases, the J end lost 6 bases, and 13 bases lay between the germline ends. Germline CDR1 is MGHRA and CDR2 is YSYEKL.